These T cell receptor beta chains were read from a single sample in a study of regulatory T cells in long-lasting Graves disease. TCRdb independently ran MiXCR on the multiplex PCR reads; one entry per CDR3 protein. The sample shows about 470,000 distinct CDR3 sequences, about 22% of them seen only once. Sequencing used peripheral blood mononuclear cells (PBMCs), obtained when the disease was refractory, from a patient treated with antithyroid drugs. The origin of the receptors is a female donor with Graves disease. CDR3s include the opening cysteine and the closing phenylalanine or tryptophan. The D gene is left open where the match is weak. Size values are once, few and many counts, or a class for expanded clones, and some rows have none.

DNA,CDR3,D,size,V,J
TGTGCCAGCAGCCGATTCGGGTATAGCGGGGGAATTATGGAGACCCAGTACTTC,CASSRFGYSGGIMETQYF,TRBD2,many,TRBV7-2,TRBJ2-5
TGTGCCATCAGTTCCTACAGAGACGAGCAGTACTTC,CAISSYRDEQYF,-,many,TRBV10-3,TRBJ2-7
TGTGCCAGCAGTATAGGACAGGGTGACGAGCAGTACTTC,CASSIGQGDEQYF,TRBD1,many,TRBV7-2,TRBJ2-7
TGTGCCAGTAGTATCCCGGGACTAGGATACGAGCAGTACTTC,CASSIPGLGYEQYF,TRBD2,few,TRBV19,TRBJ2-7
TGTGCCAGCTTAAGACAGGGGGCGCTTCCTGGGGAGCTGTTTTTT,CASLRQGALPGELFF,TRBD1,-,TRBV28,TRBJ2-2
TGCAGTGCTAGAGATTTTTGGCAGGGTTCCTACGAGCAGTACTTC,CSARDFWQGSYEQYF,-,-,TRBV20-1,TRBJ2-7
TGTGCCAGCAGCCGACACGGGACTAGCGGGAACACCGGGGAGCTGTTTTTT,CASSRHGTSGNTGELFF,TRBD2,-,TRBV3-1,TRBJ2-2
TGTGCCAGCAGCCAGAAGACTAGCGGGAATTGGGCCGGGGAGCTGTTTTTT,CASSQKTSGNWAGELFF,TRBD2,-,TRBV3-1,TRBJ2-2
TGTGCCAGCAGTTCCACTAGCGGACCTAGCACAGATACGCAGTATTTT,CASSSTSGPSTDTQYF,TRBD2,few,TRBV28,TRBJ2-3
TGTGCCAGCAGCCAAGAAGGGGGACATGGCTACACCTTC,CASSQEGGHGYTF,-,many,TRBV3-1,TRBJ1-2
TGTGCCAGCAGTTCAGGGGGGAATGGCTACACCTTC,CASSSGGNGYTF,TRBD1,many,TRBV6-2/TRBV6-3,TRBJ1-2
TGTGCCAGTACGGACAGGGGGAAACTGAACACTGAAGCTTTCTTT,CASTDRGKLNTEAFF,TRBD1,many,TRBV6-2/TRBV6-3,TRBJ1-1
TGTGCCAGCAGCCTGGGAATCTACCAGCCCCAGCATTTT,CASSLGIYQPQHF,-,many,TRBV13,TRBJ1-5
TGTGCCAGCAGCCTCATGGGAGGGCTTTTGGCCAAAAACATTCAGTACTTC,CASSLMGGLLAKNIQYF,TRBD2,many,TRBV11-3,TRBJ2-4
TGTGCCAGCTCATCTCCAGGAGGGGGGGAAGAGACCCAGTACTTC,CASSSPGGGEETQYF,-,few,TRBV18,TRBJ2-5
TGTGCCAGCACCCGAGGGGGGGCGGGTCAGCCCCAGCATTTT,CASTRGGAGQPQHF,-,-,TRBV12-3/TRBV12-4,TRBJ1-5
TGTGCCAGCAGTTTTATACAGGGAGCCGGGGAGCTGTTTTTT,CASSFIQGAGELFF,-,-,TRBV27,TRBJ2-2